This T cell receptor (beta chain) was captured by sequencing in a study of blood T cell repertoires in COVID-19. The V gene end was trimmed by 2 bases and the J gene end by 5 bases; junction bases not matched to a gene: 8. The CDR3 runs 15 residues. Germline values: CDR1 SGHTA, CDR2 FQGTGA. TCRdb keeps only in-frame clones here, not all; method: immunoSEQ multiplex PCR. The sample yields 150,000 to 200,000 clones, 82% seen once. The sequence was collected from a woman in her 70s with acute or convalescent COVID-19. Sequencing was performed on peripheral blood. The V and J genes are TRBV7-3 and TRBJ2-5; TRBD2 agrees at 7 bases. This CDR3 is CASSLDVGGVETQYF. In DNA form, the CDR3 reads TGTGCCAGCAGCTTAGATGTTGGGGGGGTGGAGACCCAGTACTTC. The full variable domain, rest sourced from reference TRBV7-3 and TRBJ2-5, is GAGVSQTPSNKVTEKGKYVELRCDPISGHTALYWYRQSLGQGPEFLIYFQGTGAADDSGLPNDRFFAVRPEGSVSTLKIQRTERGDSAVYLCASSLDVGGVETQYFGPGTRLLVL.